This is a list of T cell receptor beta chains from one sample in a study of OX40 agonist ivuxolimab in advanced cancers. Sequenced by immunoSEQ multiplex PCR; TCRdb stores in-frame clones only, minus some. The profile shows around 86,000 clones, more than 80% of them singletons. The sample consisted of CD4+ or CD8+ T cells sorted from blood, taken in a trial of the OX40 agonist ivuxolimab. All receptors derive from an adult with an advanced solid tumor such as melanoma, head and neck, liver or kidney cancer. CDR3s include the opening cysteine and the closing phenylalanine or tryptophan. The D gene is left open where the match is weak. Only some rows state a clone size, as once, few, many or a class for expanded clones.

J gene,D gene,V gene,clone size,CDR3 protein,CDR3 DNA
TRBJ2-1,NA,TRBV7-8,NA,CASSLGDNEQFF,TGTGCCAGCAGCTTAGGCGACAATGAGCAGTTCTTC
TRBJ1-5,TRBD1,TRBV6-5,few,CASSSDRALRQPQHF,TGTGCCAGCAGTTCGGACAGGGCATTGAGGCAGCCCCAGCATTTT
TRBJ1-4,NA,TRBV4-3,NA,CASSQAPRPSNEKLFF,TGCGCCAGCAGCCAAGCTCCACGACCGAGTAATGAAAAACTGTTTTTT
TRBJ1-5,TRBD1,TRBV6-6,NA,CASSFRGPNQPQHF,TGTGCCAGCAGTTTTAGGGGGCCGAATCAGCCCCAGCATTTT
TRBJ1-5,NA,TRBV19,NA,CASGLQEAQPQHF,TGTGCCAGTGGCTTACAGGAGGCCCAGCCCCAGCATTTT
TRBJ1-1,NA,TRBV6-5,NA,CASSSTDFYEAFF,TGTGCCAGCAGTTCCACAGATTTCTATGAAGCTTTCTTT
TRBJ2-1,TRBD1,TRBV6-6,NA,CASRKPPGQLRDEQFF,TGTGCCAGCAGGAAACCCCCGGGACAGCTTAGGGATGAGCAGTTCTTC
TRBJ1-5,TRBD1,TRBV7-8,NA,CASSRTGQGGQPQHF,TGTGCCAGCAGCCGGACGGGACAGGGAGGCCAGCCCCAGCATTTT
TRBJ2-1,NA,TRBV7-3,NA,CASSPPGDYNEQFF,TGTGCCAGCAGCCCCCCCGGGGATTACAATGAGCAGTTCTTC
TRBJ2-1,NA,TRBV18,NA,CASSPLLGDYNEQFF,TGTGCCAGCTCACCACTTTTAGGAGACTACAATGAGCAGTTCTTC
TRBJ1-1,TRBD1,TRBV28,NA,CASSLGQGATEAFF,TGTGCCAGCAGTTTAGGGCAGGGGGCGACTGAAGCTTTCTTT
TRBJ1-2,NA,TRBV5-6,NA,CASSKDGNIYGYTF,TGTGCCAGCAGCAAGGACGGGAACATCTATGGCTACACCTTC
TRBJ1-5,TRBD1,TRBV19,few,CASAASGGHQPQHF,TGTGCCAGTGCGGCGTCAGGGGGCCATCAGCCCCAGCATTTT
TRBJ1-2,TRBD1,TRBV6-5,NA,CASSYSQGDGYTF,TGTGCCAGCAGTTACTCACAGGGGGATGGCTACACCTTC
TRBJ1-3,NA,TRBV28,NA,CASIPGFSGNTIYF,TGTGCCAGCATCCCCGGGTTCTCTGGAAACACCATATATTTT
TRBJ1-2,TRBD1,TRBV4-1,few,CASSRTGGYDYTF,TGCGCCAGCAGCCGGACAGGGGGATATGACTACACCTTC
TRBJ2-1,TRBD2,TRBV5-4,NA,CASSPKGGGTYNEQFF,TGTGCCAGCAGCCCCAAAGGCGGGGGGACGTACAATGAGCAGTTCTTC
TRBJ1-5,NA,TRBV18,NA,CASSLAGLLNQPQHF,TGTGCCAGCTCACTCGCGGGACTCCTCAATCAGCCCCAGCATTTT
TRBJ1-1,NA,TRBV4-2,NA,CASSQEGVTEAFF,TGTGCCAGCAGCCAAGAAGGTGTCACTGAAGCTTTCTTT
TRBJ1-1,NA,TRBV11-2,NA,CASSLGSGGAFF,TGTGCCAGCAGCTTAGGTAGTGGGGGAGCTTTCTTT
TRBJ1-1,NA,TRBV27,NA,CASSSLGETEAFF,TGTGCCAGCAGTTCGCTTGGGGAGACTGAAGCTTTCTTT
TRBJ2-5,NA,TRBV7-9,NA,CASSINQETQYF,TGTGCCAGCAGCATAAACCAAGAGACCCAGTACTTC
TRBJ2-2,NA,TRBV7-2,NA,CASSWAGGDGELFF,TGTGCCAGCAGCTGGGCAGGGGGGGACGGGGAGCTGTTTTTT
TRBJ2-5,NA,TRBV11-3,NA,CASSLDGGQTQYF,TGTGCCAGCAGCTTAGATGGGGGGCAGACCCAGTACTTC
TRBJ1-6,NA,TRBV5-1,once,CASSAGYGNSPLHF,TGCGCCAGCAGTGCGGGGTATGGTAATTCACCCCTCCACTTT
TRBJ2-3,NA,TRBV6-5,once,CASSYSSFPDTQYF,TGTGCCAGCAGTTACTCGTCCTTCCCAGATACGCAGTATTTT
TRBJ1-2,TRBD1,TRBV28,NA,CASSPRDRYGYTF,TGTGCCAGCAGTCCCCGGGACAGATATGGCTACACCTTC
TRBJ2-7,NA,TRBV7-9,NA,CASSLGDITYEQYF,TGTGCCAGCAGCTTGGGGGATATCACCTACGAGCAGTACTTC
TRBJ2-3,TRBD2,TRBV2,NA,CASSEGLAGGRGRTDTQYF,TGTGCCAGCAGTGAGGGACTAGCGGGGGGCCGAGGTCGCACAGATACGCAGTATTTT
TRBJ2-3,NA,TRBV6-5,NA,CASGERQGYTDTQYF,TGTGCCAGCGGGGAACGGCAGGGGTACACAGATACGCAGTATTTT
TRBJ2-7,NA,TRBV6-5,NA,CASSYVITPYEQYF,TGTGCCAGCAGTTACGTCATCACCCCCTACGAGCAGTACTTC
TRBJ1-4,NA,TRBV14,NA,CASSQDSGNEKLFF,TGTGCCAGCAGCCAAGATAGCGGGAATGAAAAACTGTTTTTT
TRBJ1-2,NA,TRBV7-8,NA,CASSLQGNGYTF,TGTGCCAGCAGCTTACAGGGAAACGGCTACACCTTC
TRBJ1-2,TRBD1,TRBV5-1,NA,CASSFRQGGGYTF,TGCGCCAGCAGCTTCAGACAGGGAGGTGGCTACACCTTC
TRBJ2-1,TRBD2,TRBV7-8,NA,CASSLEGLAEQFF,TGTGCCAGCAGCTTAGAGGGACTAGCGGAGCAGTTCTTC
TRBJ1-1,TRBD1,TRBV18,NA,CASSPAGADRDAFF,TGTGCCAGCTCACCAGCAGGGGCTGACAGGGATGCTTTCTTT
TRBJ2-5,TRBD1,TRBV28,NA,CASSPQGGGETQYF,TGTGCCAGCAGCCCACAGGGGGGCGGTGAGACCCAGTACTTC
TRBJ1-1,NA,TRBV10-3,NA,CAISLGRANTEAFF,TGTGCCATCAGCCTGGGGCGGGCGAACACTGAAGCTTTCTTT
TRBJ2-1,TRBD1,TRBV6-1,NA,CASSDPQGYNEQFF,TGTGCCAGCAGTGATCCACAGGGGTACAATGAGCAGTTCTTC
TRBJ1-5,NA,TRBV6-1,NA,CASSEKPGLDVYSNQPQHF,TGTGCCAGCAGTGAGAAGCCGGGCCTTGACGTGTATAGCAATCAGCCCCAGCATTTT
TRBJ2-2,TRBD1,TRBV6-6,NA,CASSYLTGTGELFF,TGTGCCAGCAGTTACTTGACAGGGACCGGGGAGCTGTTTTTT
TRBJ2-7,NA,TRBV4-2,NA,CASSQASDRSDDEQYF,TGTGCCAGCAGCCAAGCCTCGGACAGAAGCGATGACGAGCAGTACTTC
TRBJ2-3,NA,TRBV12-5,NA,CASGGNTDTQYF,TGTGCTAGTGGAGGGAACACAGATACGCAGTATTTT
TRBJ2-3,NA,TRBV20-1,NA,CSASWSDTQYF,TGCAGTGCTAGTTGGTCAGATACGCAGTATTTT
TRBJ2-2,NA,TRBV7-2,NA,CASSLFSSVNTGELFF,TGTGCCAGCAGCTTATTTTCTAGCGTGAACACCGGGGAGCTGTTTTTT
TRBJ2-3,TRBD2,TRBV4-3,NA,CASSQAAGGVLSNTQYF,TGCGCCAGCAGCCAAGCGGCGGGGGGGGTACTTTCGAATACGCAGTATTTT
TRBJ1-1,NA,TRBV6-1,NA,CASSLFPMGTEAFF,TGTGCCAGCAGTCTCTTTCCTATGGGGACTGAAGCTTTCTTT
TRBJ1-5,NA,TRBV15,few,CATSRENRANQPQHF,TGTGCCACCAGCAGAGAGAACAGGGCCAATCAGCCCCAGCATTTT
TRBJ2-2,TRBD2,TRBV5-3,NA,CARTRGRGTLAGELFF,TGTGCCAGAACTCGGGGGAGGGGTACCCTGGCCGGGGAGCTGTTTTTT
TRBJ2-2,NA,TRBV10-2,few,CASSEFRGDGELFF,TGCGCCAGCAGTGAGTTCAGGGGTGACGGGGAGCTGTTTTTT